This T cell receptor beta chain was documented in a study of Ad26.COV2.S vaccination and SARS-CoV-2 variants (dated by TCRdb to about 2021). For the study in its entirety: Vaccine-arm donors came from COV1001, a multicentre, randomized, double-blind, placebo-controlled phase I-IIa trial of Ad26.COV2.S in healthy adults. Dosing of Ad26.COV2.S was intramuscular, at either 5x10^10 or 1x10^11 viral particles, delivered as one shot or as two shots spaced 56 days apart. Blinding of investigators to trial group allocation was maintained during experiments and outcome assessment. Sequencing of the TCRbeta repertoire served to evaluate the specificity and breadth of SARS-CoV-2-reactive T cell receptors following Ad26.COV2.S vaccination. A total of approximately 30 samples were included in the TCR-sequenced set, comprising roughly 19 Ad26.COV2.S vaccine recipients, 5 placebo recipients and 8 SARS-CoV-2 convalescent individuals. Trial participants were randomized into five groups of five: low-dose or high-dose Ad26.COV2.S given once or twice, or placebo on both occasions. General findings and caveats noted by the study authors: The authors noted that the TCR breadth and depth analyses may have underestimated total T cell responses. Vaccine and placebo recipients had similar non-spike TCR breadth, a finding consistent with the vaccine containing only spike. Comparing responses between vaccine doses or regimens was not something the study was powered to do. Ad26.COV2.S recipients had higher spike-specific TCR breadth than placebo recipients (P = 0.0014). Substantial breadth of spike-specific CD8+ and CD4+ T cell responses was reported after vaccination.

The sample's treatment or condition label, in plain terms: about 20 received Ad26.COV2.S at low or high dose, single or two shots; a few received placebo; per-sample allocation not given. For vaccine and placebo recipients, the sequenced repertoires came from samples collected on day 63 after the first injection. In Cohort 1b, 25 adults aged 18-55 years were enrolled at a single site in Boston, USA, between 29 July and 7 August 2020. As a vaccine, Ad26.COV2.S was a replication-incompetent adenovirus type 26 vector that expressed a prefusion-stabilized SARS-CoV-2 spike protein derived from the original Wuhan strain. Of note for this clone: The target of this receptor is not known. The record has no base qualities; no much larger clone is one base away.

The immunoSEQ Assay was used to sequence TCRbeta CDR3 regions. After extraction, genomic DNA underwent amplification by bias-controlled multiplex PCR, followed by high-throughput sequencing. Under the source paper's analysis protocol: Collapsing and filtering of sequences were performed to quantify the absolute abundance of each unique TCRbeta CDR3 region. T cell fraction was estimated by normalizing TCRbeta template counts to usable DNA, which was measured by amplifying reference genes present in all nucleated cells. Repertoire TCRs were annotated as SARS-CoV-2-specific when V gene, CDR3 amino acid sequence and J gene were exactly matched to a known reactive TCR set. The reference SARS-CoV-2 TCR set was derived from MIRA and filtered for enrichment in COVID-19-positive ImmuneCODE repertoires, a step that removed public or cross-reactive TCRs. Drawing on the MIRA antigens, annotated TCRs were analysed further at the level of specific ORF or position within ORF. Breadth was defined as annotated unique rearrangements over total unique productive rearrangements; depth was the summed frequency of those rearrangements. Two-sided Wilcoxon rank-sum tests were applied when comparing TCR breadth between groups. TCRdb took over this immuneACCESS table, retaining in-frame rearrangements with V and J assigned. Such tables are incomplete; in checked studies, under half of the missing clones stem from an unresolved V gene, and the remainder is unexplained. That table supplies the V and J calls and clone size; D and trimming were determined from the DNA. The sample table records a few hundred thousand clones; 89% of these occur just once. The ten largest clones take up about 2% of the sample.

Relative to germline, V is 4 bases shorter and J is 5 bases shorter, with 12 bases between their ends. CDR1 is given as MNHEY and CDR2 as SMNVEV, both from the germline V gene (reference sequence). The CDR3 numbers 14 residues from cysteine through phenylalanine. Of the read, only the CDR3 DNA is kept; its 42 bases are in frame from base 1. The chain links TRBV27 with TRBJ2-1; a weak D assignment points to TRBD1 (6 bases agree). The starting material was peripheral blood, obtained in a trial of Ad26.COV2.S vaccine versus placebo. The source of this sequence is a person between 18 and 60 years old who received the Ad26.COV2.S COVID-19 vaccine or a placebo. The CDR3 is CASSWGHINNEQFF. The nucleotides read TGTGCCAGCAGTTGGGGACATATAAACAATGAGCAGTTCTTC.